The 32 T cell receptor beta chains below were found in one sample sequenced in a study of CD8+ T cells in alopecia areata. Documented treatment: oral pan-JAK inhibitor, 5-10 mg twice daily. Following RNA extraction, reverse transcription yielded cDNA that acted as the sequencing template. Sequencing was performed with immunoSEQ multiplex PCR; in TCRdb, only in-frame clones are kept and a portion is missing. Here the sample spans about 140,000 clones, roughly 82% being singletons. Material: CD8+ T cells sorted from blood, obtained at week 4, from a patient treated with tofacitinib. The receptors stem from a human donor with alopecia areata.

V gene TRBV6-5 combines with J gene TRBJ1-5, with D maybe TRBD1 (5 bases). Trimming took off 8 bases at V and 4 bases at J, with 9 bases between the two ends. Germline V gene sequence: CDR1 MNHEY, CDR2 SVGAGI. This CDR3 has 12 residues. CDR3 in DNA: TGTGCCAGCGGGGCGGGGAATCAGCCCCAGCATTTT. Residues: CASGAGNQPQHF.

The rearrangement uses TRBV5-6 and TRBJ1-5; D ambiguous. In germline, CDR1 is SGHDT, CDR2 YYEEEE. V was pared by 3 bases and J by 5 bases, with 12 bases between. There are 14 residues in the CDR3. The CDR3 region has the DNA TGTGCCAGCAGCTCTCAGGTAGTGGATCAGCCCCAGCATTTT. Residues: CASSSQVVDQPQHF.

The chain uses TRBV5-4 and TRBJ2-5; 7 bases match TRBD2. The germline CDR1 and CDR2 sequences are SGHNT and YYREEE (reference sequence). V gave up 4 bases and J gave up 7 bases; unmatched junction bases: 10. The CDR3 sequence is 14 residues long. In DNA, the CDR3 is TGTGCCAGCAGCCGGGGGGAGGTCGTAGGGACCCAGTACTTC. Encoded protein: CASSRGEVVGTQYF.

The chain carries TRBV2 and TRBJ1-1; 8 bases align to TRBD1. The CDR3 contains 18 residues. J lost 7 bases, V lost 3 bases, and 19 bases had no gene match. Germline-derived CDR1 and CDR2 are SNHLY and FYNNEI. Here the CDR3 DNA reads TGTGCCAGCAGTGAGTTCGGACAGGGAACGATATGGATGGATGAAGCTTTCTTT. It specifies CASSEFGQGTIWMDEAFF.

Turning to this clone: Different DNA sequences within this sample yield the same CDR3. V is TRBV7-9 and J is TRBJ2-7, with TRBD2 matching over 7 bases. This CDR3 spans 13 amino acids. The J segment lost 4 bases and the V segment lost 1 base, leaving 1 base of the junction unmatched. The germline gives CDR1 SEHNR, CDR2 FQNEAQ (reference sequence). The CDR3 sequence: CASSLVSGYEQYF. The CDR3 DNA is TGTGCCAGCAGCTTAGTTAGCGGGTACGAGCAGTACTTC.

The count of this clone is one. The gene calls are TRBV10-1 and TRBJ2-7; D gene ambiguous. Germline loops: CDR1 WNHNN, CDR2 SYGVQD (reference sequence). V gave up 8 bases and J gave up 7 bases, with 6 bases separating them. This CDR3 has 9 residues. The CDR3 loop reads CASPGEQYF. CDR3 coding DNA: TGCGCCAGCCCTGGGGAGCAGTACTTC.

The chain has TRBV19 and TRBJ2-7; perhaps TRBD1 as D (6 bases). The CDR3 is 11 residues long. V dropped 8 bases and J dropped 7 bases, with 12 bases sitting between them. Germline assignment: CDR1 LNHDA and CDR2 SQIVND (reference sequence). CDR3 DNA sequence: TGTGCCAGTGGGCTCCAGGGGGAGCAGTACTTC. This gives the protein CASGLQGEQYF.

This clone was found a few times. The chain employs TRBV10-3 and TRBJ1-2, with D uncertain. The germline V gene encodes CDR1 ENHRY and CDR2 SYGVKD. The CDR3 length is 13 residues. V was pared by 3 bases and J by 2 bases, with 7 bases between. The CDR3 sequence: CAISDVSNYGYTF. The DNA of the CDR3 is TGTGCCATCAGTGATGTCAGCAACTATGGCTACACCTTC.

This chain connects TRBV29-1 to TRBJ2-7; possibly TRBD2 for D (5 bases). Germline lookup yields CDR1 SQVTM and CDR2 ANQGSEA. Trimming shortened V by 0 bases and J by 5 bases, and 17 bases separated the two germline ends. This CDR3 spans 15 amino acids. This CDR3 reads CSVEDPRGVSHEQYF. For the CDR3, the DNA is TGCAGCGTTGAAGATCCCCGGGGTGTATCCCACGAGCAGTACTTC.

The chain combines TRBV19 with TRBJ2-1, with 8 bases matching TRBD1. The V and J ends lost 5 bases and 9 bases, in that order; junction bases with no gene match: 3. This CDR3 spans 12 amino acids. The germline gives CDR1 LNHDA, CDR2 SQIVND (reference sequence). The CDR3 DNA reads TGTGCCAGTAGTCCCGGGACAGGTGAGCAGTTCTTC. Its protein is CASSPGTGEQFF.

In its sample, this clone was seen a few times. The chain uses TRBV16 and TRBJ1-3; 7 bases map to TRBD1. Germline loops: CDR1 KGHSY, CDR2 FQNENV. With V trimmed by 4 bases and J by 2 bases, 5 bases remained unmatched. CDR3 length equals 15 residues. DNA for the CDR3: TGTGCCAGCAGCCTACGGGACAGAACTGGAAACACCATATATTTT. It is translated as CASSLRDRTGNTIYF. Based on the CDR3 plus reference TRBV16 and TRBJ1-3, the full variable domain is GEEVAQTPKHLVRGEGQKAKLYCAPIKGHSYVFWYQQVLKNEFKFLISFQNENVFDETGMPKERFSAKCLPNSPCSLEIQATKLEDSAVYFCASSLRDRTGNTIYFGEGSWLTVV.

CDR3 residues: CASSGRELPYEQYF. The CDR3 nucleotides read TGTGCCAGCAGCGGCAGGGAGCTCCCCTACGAGCAGTACTTC. This chain links TRBV9 with TRBJ2-7; perhaps D is TRBD1 or TRBD2 (5 bases each). The CDR3 runs to 14 residues. Germline CDR1 reads SGDLS; CDR2 reads YYNGEE. V was cut by 3 bases and J by 2 bases, with 12 bases left in between.

The chain employs TRBV6-7 and TRBJ2-5, with TRBD2 matching 7 bases. TRBV6-7 is identified as an open reading frame with a role that is uncertain. The CDR3 is 16 amino acids. The J segment lost 5 bases and the V segment lost 4 bases, leaving 13 bases of the junction unmatched. The CDR3 DNA sequence: TGTGCCAGCAGTTCCTGCGCTAGCGGCCGGGGGGAGACCCAGTACTTC. Translated: CASSSCASGRGETQYF.

The genes are TRBV4-1 and TRBJ2-1; weak D call: TRBD2 (5 bases). The CDR3 is 14 amino acids. V was trimmed by 1 base and J by 2 bases, leaving 6 bases between them. Germline CDR1 and CDR2: MGHRA and YSYEKL. CDR3 sequence (DNA): TGCGCCAGCAGCCAAGCGGGAACCTACAATGAGCAGTTCTTC. As protein: CASSQAGTYNEQFF.

This sequence joins TRBV6-5 and TRBJ2-7; 10 bases are shared with TRBD1. The CDR3 runs 15 residues. V dropped 5 bases and J dropped 7; count of bases not matched to a gene: 11. CDR1 is MNHEY and CDR2 is SVGAGI in the germline V gene. CDR3 DNA sequence: TGTGCCAGCAGTCCGAGACAGGGGGCGGATGGTGAGCAGTACTTC. Protein product: CASSPRQGADGEQYF.

V usage is TRBV29-1 and J usage is TRBJ1-2, with TRBD1 matching 7 bases. Germline trimming cut 7 bases from V and 6 bases from J; bases unmatched to any gene: 8. The CDR3 sequence is 12 residues long. The germline gives CDR1 SQVTM, CDR2 ANQGSEA. The CDR3: CSAITRGHGYTF. The CDR3 DNA follows: TGCAGCGCCATAACGAGGGGGCATGGCTACACCTTC.

This chain links TRBV30 with TRBJ2-6; no clear D gene. The germline gives CDR1 GTSNPN, CDR2 SVGIG (reference sequence). The CDR3 covers 12 residues. Trimming cost V 3 bases and J 3 bases, with 3 bases left between them. CDR3: CAWSDGANVLTF. The DNA for the CDR3 is TGTGCCTGGAGCGATGGGGCCAACGTCCTGACTTTC.

Here the CDR3 reads CSVPQDRAGGYTF. CDR3 DNA: TGCAGCGTTCCCCAAGACAGGGCAGGAGGCTACACCTTC. The V gene is TRBV29-1, the J gene TRBJ1-2; 7 bases match TRBD1. Trimming took 5 bases from V and 8 from J; bases not matched to a gene: 11. Germline V gene data show CDR1 as SQVTM and CDR2 as ANQGSEA. The CDR3 sequence is 13 residues long.

The chain recombines TRBV5-1 with TRBJ1-1; D unresolved. Deletions cut 2 bases from V and 5 bases from J, with 10 bases between. CDR3 length: 13 residues. CDR1 is SGHRS, CDR2 YFSETQ, per germline. The CDR3: CASSFRPGTEAFF. DNA for the CDR3: TGCGCCAGCAGCTTCCGGCCCGGTACTGAAGCTTTCTTT.

This rearrangement joins TRBV4-1 to TRBJ2-3; 10 nucleotides agree with TRBD2. Per the germline V gene, CDR1 is MGHRA and CDR2 is YSYEKL. V lost 0 bases to trimming and J lost 2 bases; unmatched junction nucleotides: 5. The CDR3 has 17 amino acids. CDR3 sequence reads: CASSQESGGVYTDTQYF. The CDR3 nucleotides read TGCGCCAGCAGCCAAGAAAGCGGGGGGGTATACACAGATACGCAGTATTTT.

The chain is built from TRBV4-1 and TRBJ2-1; no firm D call. Germline V gene data show CDR1 as MGHRA and CDR2 as YSYEKL. CDR3 length: 14 residues. Trimming pared 6 bases from V and 8 bases from J, leaving 17 bases between. The CDR3 loop reads CASSVGRPGDEQFF. Written as DNA, the CDR3 is TGCGCCAGCAGTGTCGGTCGCCCCGGTGATGAGCAGTTCTTC.

This rearrangement joins TRBV7-6 to TRBJ2-5, with 12 positions matching TRBD1. The CDR3 runs 19 residues. V dropped 7 bases and J dropped 4; count of bases not matched to a gene: 19. The germline V gene encodes CDR1 SGHVS and CDR2 FNYEAQ. CDR3 DNA sequence: TGTGCCAGCAACCCCCCCGGAACTTGGGACAGGGGGCATGGAGAGACCCAGTACTTC. Its translation is CASNPPGTWDRGHGETQYF. Filled out from reference TRBV7-6 and TRBJ2-5, the complete variable domain reads GAGVSQSPRYKVTKRGQDVALRCDPISGHVSLYWYRQALGQGPEFLTYFNYEAQQDKSGLPNDRFSAERPEGSISTLTIQRTEQRDSAMYRCASNPPGTWDRGHGETQYFGPGTRLLVL.

The chain combines TRBV25-1 with TRBJ2-5; no clear D. Trimming stripped 1 base from V and 3 bases from J, with 9 bases between. This CDR3 has 14 residues. Per the germline V gene, CDR1 is MGHDK and CDR2 is SYGVNS. The CDR3 protein is CASSESVAKETQYF. As DNA, the CDR3 is TGTGCCAGCAGTGAATCGGTTGCGAAAGAGACCCAGTACTTC.

This rearrangement joins TRBV29-1 to TRBJ2-2; D ambiguous. V was trimmed by 3 bases and J by 6 bases, leaving 14 bases between them. The CDR3 sequence is 14 residues long. Germline CDR1 is SQVTM and CDR2 is ANQGSEA. As DNA, the CDR3 is TGCAGCGTTGAGTCGTCCAAGCACGCCGGGGAGCTGTTTTTT. Translating gives CSVESSKHAGELFF.

The V gene is TRBV7-9, the J gene TRBJ1-1; D is ambiguous. The CDR3 contains 13 residues. The germline V gene encodes CDR1 SEHNR and CDR2 FQNEAQ (reference sequence). V was shortened by 6 bases and J by 11 bases, with 19 bases between the two germline ends. The CDR3 DNA sequence: TGTGCCAGCAGGTCCCCGAACGGCAGGACGGCTTTCTTT. This gives the protein CASRSPNGRTAFF.

This sequence joins TRBV11-2 and TRBJ1-6; no firm D call. Germline CDR1 reads SGHAT; CDR2 reads FQNNGV. The CDR3 loop spans 19 amino acids. Trimming left V 4 bases short and J 2 bases short, with 21 bases between. Here the CDR3 reads CASSSKPLDLWPYNSPLHF. In nucleotides, the CDR3 is TGTGCCAGCAGCTCCAAACCCCTCGACCTTTGGCCCTATAATTCACCCCTCCACTTT.

V gene TRBV5-4 combines with J gene TRBJ2-1; 8 nucleotides agree with TRBD1. This CDR3 spans 13 amino acids. V was pared by 0 bases and J by 12 bases, with 5 bases of the junction left unmatched. Germline V gives CDR1 SGHNT, CDR2 YYREEE (reference sequence). CDR3 in DNA: TGTGCCAGCAGCTTGGAGGGACAGGACGGGCAGTTCTTC. This sequence encodes CASSLEGQDGQFF. Full variable domain (rest looked up from reference TRBV5-4 and TRBJ2-1): ETGVTQSPTHLIKTRGQQVTLRCSSQSGHNTVSWYQQALGQGPQFIFQYYREEENGRGNFPPRFSGLQFPNYSSELNVNALELDDSALYLCASSLEGQDGQFFGPGTRLTVL.

The chain employs TRBV7-9 and TRBJ1-1; D is unclear. The CDR3 loop spans 14 amino acids. The germline V gene has CDR1 SEHNR and CDR2 FQNEAQ (reference sequence). Trimming cost V 2 bases and J 6 bases, with 13 bases left between them. This chain's CDR3 is CASSLPKFPAEAFF. CDR3 coding DNA: TGTGCCAGCAGCTTACCCAAATTCCCGGCTGAAGCTTTCTTT.

The chain carries TRBV14 and TRBJ2-1; TRBD2 might be the D (6 bases). The CDR3 has 14 amino acids. The V gene lost 4 bases and the J gene lost 1 base, with 8 bases spanning the gap. Germline loops: CDR1 SGHDN, CDR2 FVKESK. As DNA, the CDR3 is TGTGCCAGCAGCCTCGGGGGATCCTACAATGAGCAGTTCTTC. Protein product: CASSLGGSYNEQFF.

The rearrangement links TRBV7-9 to TRBJ2-1, with 7 bases matching TRBD2. V trimming: 1 base; J trimming: 5 bases; junction bases outside the gene matches: 11. The CDR3 is 17 residues long. Germline V gene lookup returns CDR1 SEHNR and CDR2 FQNEAQ (reference sequence). This CDR3 is CASSLVGLAGAHNEQFF. Here the CDR3 DNA reads TGTGCCAGCAGCTTAGTTGGGTTAGCGGGCGCACACAATGAGCAGTTCTTC. Filled out from reference TRBV7-9 and TRBJ2-1, the complete variable domain reads DTGVSQNPRHKITKRGQNVTFRCDPISEHNRLYWYRQTLGQGPEFLTYFQNEAQLEKSRLLSDRFSAERPKGSFSTLEIQRTEQGDSAMYLCASSLVGLAGAHNEQFFGPGTRLTVL.

The chain employs TRBV7-2 and TRBJ1-1; D gene ambiguous. The germline CDR1 and CDR2 sequences are SGHTA and FQGNSA. The CDR3 sequence is 15 residues long. With 1 base removed from V and 1 base from J, the gap between germline ends came to 10 bases. The chain's CDR3 is CASSLVQNRNTEAFF. CDR3 in DNA: TGTGCCAGCAGCTTAGTACAGAATAGGAACACTGAAGCTTTCTTT.

This clone was recorded a few times. The chain has TRBV7-9 and TRBJ2-2; unclear D gene. This CDR3 spans 15 amino acids. V was clipped by 5 bases and J by 0 bases, with 10 bases between them. Per the germline V gene, CDR1 is SEHNR and CDR2 is FQNEAQ (reference sequence). In nucleotides, the CDR3 is TGTGCCAGCAGCACCCCCGGGCCGAACACCGGGGAGCTGTTTTTT. Translated, it gives CASSTPGPNTGELFF.